This T cell receptor (beta chain) was sequenced for a study of T-cell memory formation after mild COVID-19. This clonotype occurred a few times. Antigen unknown. Whole-study results and caveats: Pre-infection memory harbored some responding clones, suggesting cross-reactive memory joined.

Via MiXCR, TCRdb re-called the 5' RACE reads, giving one row per CDR3 protein. Among 300,000 to 400,000 distinct CDR3 sequences listed, under 25% were seen once. The sequenced material came from PBMCs or a T cell subset sorted from them (not recorded which). This receptor was identified in an adult woman who had mild COVID-19 (a few samples of this study predate the infection). Cell type and time point are not known.

The CDR3 DNA reads TGCAGTGCTAGGGTGGGGGGGACACAATTCTTC. Translating gives CSARVGGTQFF. This chain links TRBV20-1 with TRBJ2-1, with D tentatively TRBD2 (7 bases). Trimming took 3 bases from V and 16 from J, leaving 16 bases between them. CDR1 and CDR2 from the germline V gene are DFQATT and SNEGSKA (reference sequence). The CDR3 has 11 residues.